This T cell receptor beta chain originates from a study of shared T cell receptors in the human thymus. Assay used: immunoSEQ multiplex PCR; TCRdb lists only in-frame clones, some missing. The data hold almost 550,000 clones, with approximately 80% observed a single time. With 3 bases clipped from V and 4 bases from J, the junction kept 6 bases outside the gene matches. CDR3 length: 15 residues. Germline V gives CDR1 KGHSH, CDR2 LQKENI. These sequences were also reported in another study, on human thymus T cells. From that second work: Donation was from healthy Finnish infants who were having corrective surgery that addressed congenital heart defects. The source of the thymus tissue was resections taken during corrective heart surgery.

This receptor was obtained from a boy under three years old with a congenital heart defect. The chain couples TRBV18 to TRBJ1-5, with 7 bases matching TRBD1. Sequencing input: thymocytes. The chain's CDR3 is CASSPDDRVNQPQHF. For the CDR3, the DNA is TGTGCCAGCTCACCGGATGACAGGGTGAATCAGCCCCAGCATTTT.